The rows below give T cell receptor beta chains drawn from one sample of a study of blood T cell repertoires in COVID-19. Measured with immunoSEQ multiplex PCR; TCRdb has only the in-frame clones, and not every one. The sample yields 75,000 to 100,000 clones, around 75% seen once. Sample: peripheral blood. These receptors all come from a man between 65 and 85 years old with acute or convalescent COVID-19. Each CDR3 is given with its conserved first and last residue. D genes are given only for firm matches. The size entry is marked missing in some rows and otherwise reads once, few, many or a size class.

D gene	V gene	clone size	J gene	CDR3 protein	CDR3 DNA
TRBD1	TRBV5-1	-	TRBJ2-2	CASDRDRGRTGELFF	TGCGCCAGCGACCGGGACAGGGGGCGCACCGGGGAGCTGTTTTTT
-	TRBV30	-	TRBJ2-3	CAWSRGAHTDTQYF	TGTGCCTGGAGCCGGGGGGCCCACACAGATACGCAGTATTTT
-	TRBV4-2	-	TRBJ2-3	CASSQDILSRGGTDTQYF	TGTGCCAGCAGCCAAGATATTTTGTCCCGGGGAGGCACAGATACGCAGTATTTT
-	TRBV19	-	TRBJ1-1	CASKERGEAFF	TGTGCCAGCAAAGAAAGGGGTGAAGCTTTCTTT
TRBD2	TRBV19	once	TRBJ2-7	CASSLAGGPETEQYF	TGTGCCAGTAGTCTAGCGGGAGGGCCGGAAACCGAGCAGTACTTC
-	TRBV19	-	TRBJ2-7	CASTSRGGGTATYEQYF	TGTGCCAGTACCTCTCGAGGTGGGGGGACAGCCACCTACGAGCAGTACTTC
-	TRBV5-1	-	TRBJ2-2	CASRVAGRGTGELFF	TGCGCCAGCAGGGTTGCGGGGCGAGGCACCGGGGAGCTGTTTTTT
TRBD1	TRBV9	once	TRBJ1-1	CASSVGVQGAYTEAFF	TGTGCCAGCAGCGTAGGTGTGCAGGGGGCGTACACTGAAGCTTTCTTT
-	TRBV9	few	TRBJ2-1	CASSPRASSASYNEQFF	TGTGCCAGCAGCCCGAGGGCTAGCAGCGCCTCCTACAATGAGCAGTTCTTC
TRBD2	TRBV7-2	-	TRBJ2-2	CASSLRAGGTGELFF	TGTGCCAGCAGCTTAAGGGCGGGAGGCACCGGGGAGCTGTTTTTT
-	TRBV7-2	-	TRBJ2-1	CASSSGGKKGEQFF	TGTGCCAGCAGCTCCGGGGGAAAGAAGGGTGAGCAGTTCTTC
TRBD2	TRBV14	-	TRBJ2-3	CASSPGTSGDTQYF	TGTGCCAGCAGCCCCGGGACTAGCGGAGATACGCAGTATTTT
-	TRBV7-2	-	TRBJ1-1	CASSYNTGSTEAFF	TGTGCCAGCAGCTACAACACAGGGTCCACTGAAGCTTTCTTT
-	TRBV7-3	-	TRBJ1-2	CASSPRAVDYGYTF	TGTGCCAGCAGCCCCCGCGCGGTCGACTATGGCTACACCTTC
-	TRBV11-2	-	TRBJ2-2	CASSPSGVGELFF	TGTGCCAGCAGCCCCTCGGGGGTCGGGGAGCTGTTTTTT
-	TRBV6-1	once	TRBJ2-3	CASSEGHGADTQYF	TGTGCCAGCAGTGAAGGCCACGGTGCAGATACGCAGTATTTT
-	TRBV24-1	-	TRBJ2-3	CATSDGGGAVVPDTQYF	TGTGCCACCAGTGACGGCGGCGGAGCGGTGGTCCCAGATACGCAGTATTTT